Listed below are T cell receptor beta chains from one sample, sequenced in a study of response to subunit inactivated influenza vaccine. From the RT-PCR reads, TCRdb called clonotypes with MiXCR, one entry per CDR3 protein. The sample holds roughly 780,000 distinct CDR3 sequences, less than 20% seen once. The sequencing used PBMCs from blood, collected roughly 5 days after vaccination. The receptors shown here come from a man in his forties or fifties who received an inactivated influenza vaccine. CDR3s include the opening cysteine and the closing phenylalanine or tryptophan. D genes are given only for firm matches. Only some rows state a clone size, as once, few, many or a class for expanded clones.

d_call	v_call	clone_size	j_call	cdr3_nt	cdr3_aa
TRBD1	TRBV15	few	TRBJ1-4	TGTGCCACCAGCAGAGGGGGGACAGGAGGGGAAAAACTGTTTTTT	CATSRGGTGGEKLFF
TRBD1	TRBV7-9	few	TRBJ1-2	TGTGCCAGCAGCCATTCCCTAGGGACAGGGAAAAGCTACACCTTC	CASSHSLGTGKSYTF
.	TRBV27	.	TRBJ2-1	TGTGCCAGCAGTTTATCGATACCTGCAGGGTGGCACAATGAGCAGTTCTTC	CASSLSIPAGWHNEQFF
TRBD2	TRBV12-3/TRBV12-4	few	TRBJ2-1	TGTGCCAGCAGTTTTACTAGCGGGGGGGCTTATGAGCAGTTCTTC	CASSFTSGGAYEQFF
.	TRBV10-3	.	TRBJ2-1	TGTGCCATCAGTGAGCGGCGGGGCTCCTACAATGAGCAGTTCTTC	CAISERRGSYNEQFF
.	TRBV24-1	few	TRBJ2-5	TGTGCCACCAGTGAGACCGCCAGTGGAGAGACCCAGTACTTC	CATSETASGETQYF
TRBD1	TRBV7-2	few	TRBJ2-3	TGTGCCAGCAGCTCGACAGGGAGTAGGCAGTATTTT	CASSSTGSRQYF
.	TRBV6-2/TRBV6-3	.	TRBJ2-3	TGTGCCAGCAGTTACCCAGGGACGCAGTATTTT	CASSYPGTQYF
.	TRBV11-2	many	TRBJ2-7	TGTGCCAGCAGCTTAGGCAGGGGTACCTACGAGCAGTACTTC	CASSLGRGTYEQYF
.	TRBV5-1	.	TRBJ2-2	TGCGCCAGCACTGGCAGCCCGAACACCGGGGAGCTGTTTTTT	CASTGSPNTGELFF
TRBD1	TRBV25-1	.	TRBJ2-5	TGTGCCAGCAGTGCTAGTTCAGGGGGGACCCAGTACTTC	CASSASSGGTQYF
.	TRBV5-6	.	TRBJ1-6	TGTGCCAGCAGCTTGAGGCGATCACCCCTCCACTTT	CASSLRRSPLHF
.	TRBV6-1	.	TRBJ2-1	TGTGCCAGCACCCCGCGGGGGCCCTACAATGAGCAGTTCTTC	CASTPRGPYNEQFF
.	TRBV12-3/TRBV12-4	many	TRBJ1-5	TGTGCCAGCCGTACAGGGACCCAGCCCCAGCATTTT	CASRTGTQPQHF
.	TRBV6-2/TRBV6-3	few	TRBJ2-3	TGTGCCAGCAGTCCATATGGGGGAGATACGCAGTATTTT	CASSPYGGDTQYF
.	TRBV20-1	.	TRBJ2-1	TGCAGTGCTCCAACAATTGAGAATGAGCAGTTCTTC	CSAPTIENEQFF
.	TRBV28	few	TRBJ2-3	TGTGCCAGCAGTTTATCTCGGACTACGGACACAGATACGCAGTATTTT	CASSLSRTTDTDTQYF
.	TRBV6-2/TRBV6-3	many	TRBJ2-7	TGTGCCAGCAGCTCAACCTGGAGCTCCTACGAGCAGTACTTC	CASSSTWSSYEQYF
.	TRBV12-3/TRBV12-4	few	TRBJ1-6	TGTGCCAGCAGTTTAGGGGCGGAGGGTTCACCCCTCCACTTT	CASSLGAEGSPLHF
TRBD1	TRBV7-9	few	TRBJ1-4	TGTGCCAGCAGCTCCCCATGGGGGGACAGACGTAATGAAAAACTGTTTTTT	CASSSPWGDRRNEKLFF
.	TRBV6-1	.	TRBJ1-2	TGTGCCAGCAGTGCGGGACCCAAGACCTATGGCTACACCTTC	CASSAGPKTYGYTF
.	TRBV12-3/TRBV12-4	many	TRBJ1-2	TGTGCCAGCAGCGGTGGAGCAGGGTCCTATGGCTACACCTTC	CASSGGAGSYGYTF
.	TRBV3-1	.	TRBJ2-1	TGTGCCAGCCAAACCGGGACCGCGCCCTACAATGAGCAGTTCTTC	CASQTGTAPYNEQFF
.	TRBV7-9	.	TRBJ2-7	TGTGCCGGGGCAAAGGGATCCTACGAGCAGTACTTC	CAGAKGSYEQYF
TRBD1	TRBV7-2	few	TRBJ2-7	TGTGCCAGCAGCTTGGCCGGGACAGGGGTATACGAGCAGTACTTC	CASSLAGTGVYEQYF
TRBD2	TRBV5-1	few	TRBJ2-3	TGCGCCAGCAGCTCAGGGACTAGCGGGAGGGCCGGGGCAGATACGCAGTATTTT	CASSSGTSGRAGADTQYF
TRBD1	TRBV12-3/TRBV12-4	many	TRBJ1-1	TGCGCCTCAGGGGGACACACTGAAGCTTTCTTT	CASGGHTEAFF
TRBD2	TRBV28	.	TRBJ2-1	TGTGCCAGCAGTTTATCAGGGACTAGCGGGGGGTACCTCTACAATGAGCAGTTCTTC	CASSLSGTSGGYLYNEQFF
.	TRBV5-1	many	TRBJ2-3	TGCGCCAGCAGCTCTACAAGACCTCAAGATACGCAGTATTTT	CASSSTRPQDTQYF
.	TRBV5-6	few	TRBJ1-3	TGTGCCAGCAGCCCCTCCAGTATATCTGGAAACACCATATATTTT	CASSPSSISGNTIYF
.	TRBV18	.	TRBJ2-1	TGTGCCAGCTCACCAAACTCGGGCACCTACAATGAGCAGTTCTTC	CASSPNSGTYNEQFF
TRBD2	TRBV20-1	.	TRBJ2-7	TGCAGTGCCTCAGGACTAGCGGGCCGCTCCTACGAGCAGTACTTC	CSASGLAGRSYEQYF
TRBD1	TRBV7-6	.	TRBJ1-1	TGTGCCAGCAGCTTCAACAGGGGGCATGGCACTGAAGCTTTCTTT	CASSFNRGHGTEAFF
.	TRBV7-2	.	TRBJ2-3	TGTGCCAGCAGCCCGGGGACTCAAGTAACGCAGTATTTT	CASSPGTQVTQYF
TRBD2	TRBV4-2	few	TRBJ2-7	TGTGCCAGCAGCCCCTCCTATAGCGGGCCATCCTACGAGCAGTACTTC	CASSPSYSGPSYEQYF
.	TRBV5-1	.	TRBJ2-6	TGCGCCAGCAACCTCATAACAGGCTCTGGGGCCAACGTCCTGACTTTC	CASNLITGSGANVLTF
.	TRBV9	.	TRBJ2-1	TGTGCCAGCAGCGCCTCCGGGGACCACAATGAGCAGTTCTTC	CASSASGDHNEQFF